Below are 17 T cell receptor beta chains sequenced from a single sample in a study of T cell responses to AZD1222 COVID-19 vaccine. Libraries were prepared by immunoSEQ multiplex PCR; TCRdb keeps only in-frame clonotypes and omits some of them. The top ten hold 8% of the sample, which has roughly 80,000 clones, roughly 90% seen once. Sample: peripheral blood, taken 28 days after the second AZD1222 dose. These receptors all come from an adult who received the AZD1222 COVID-19 vaccine.

The chain has TRBV28 and TRBJ2-7, with 8 positions matching TRBD1. The CDR3 extends over 12 amino acids. Per germline, CDR1 MDHEN and CDR2 SYDVKM. V shed 6 bases and J 5 bases; nucleotides not matched to a gene: 3. The CDR3 nucleotides read TGTGCCAGCAGGTCGACAGGGGACGAGCAGTACTTC. Translated: CASRSTGDEQYF.

This chain's CDR3 is CAISESPRDLWYQETQYF. The DNA of the CDR3 is TGTGCCATCAGTGAGTCTCCGCGGGACCTATGGTACCAAGAGACCCAGTACTTC. This chain links TRBV10-3 with TRBJ2-5, with D possibly matching TRBD2 (6 bases). Per the germline V gene, CDR1 is ENHRY and CDR2 is SYGVKD. The CDR3 has 18 residues. Trimming cost V 0 bases and J 0 bases, with 17 bases left between them.

The chain joins TRBV4-1 to TRBJ2-7; D possibly corresponds to TRBD1 (6 bases). V lost 5 bases and J lost 4, with 18 bases in between. Germline V gene data show CDR1 as MGHRA and CDR2 as YSYEKL. The CDR3 covers 15 residues. The CDR3 is CASSNPPGQRYEQYF. DNA of the CDR3: TGCGCCAGCAGCAATCCTCCGGGACAAAGGTACGAGCAGTACTTC.

This chain joins TRBV28 and TRBJ2-3; 7 bases line up with TRBD2. CDR1 MDHEN and CDR2 SYDVKM come from the germline V gene. V gave up 4 bases and J gave up 1 base; unmatched junction bases: 8. The CDR3 length is 16 residues. The CDR3 reads CASSSSGTPGTDTQYF. DNA of the CDR3: TGTGCCAGCAGTTCCAGCGGGACTCCCGGCACAGATACGCAGTATTTT.

V usage is TRBV3-1 (or the pseudogene TRBV3-2) and J usage is TRBJ1-4; D call uncertain. V was trimmed by 6 bases and J by 1 base, leaving 9 bases between them. CDR3 length equals 14 residues. Per germline, CDR1 LGHDT and CDR2 YNNKEL (reference sequence). CDR3 in DNA: TGTGCCAGCAGTCCTTCAGGAACTAATGAAAAACTGTTTTTT. Translated, it gives CASSPSGTNEKLFF.

The J gene is TRBJ1-4, the V gene TRBV11-2, with TRBD1 identical over 9 bases. The V and J ends lost 4 bases and 8 bases, in that order; junction bases with no gene match: 8. Germline V gene sequence: CDR1 SGHAT, CDR2 FQNNGV. This CDR3 is 15 amino acids long. The CDR3 loop is CASSSGTGYGEKLFF. The DNA for the CDR3 is TGTGCCAGCAGCTCCGGGACAGGGTACGGCGAAAAACTGTTTTTT.

This clone was recorded once. The chain carries TRBV5-1 and TRBJ2-1, with D maybe TRBD1 (5 bases). Germline lookup yields CDR1 SGHRS and CDR2 YFSETQ. V lost 0 bases and J lost 4, with 5 bases in between. The length of the CDR3 is 13 residues. Written as DNA, the CDR3 is TGCGCCAGCAGCTTGGGACAGTACAATGAGCAGTTCTTC. It translates to CASSLGQYNEQFF.

The genes are TRBV3-1 (or the pseudogene TRBV3-2) and TRBJ2-7; a possible D gene is TRBD2 (5 bases). Trimming pared 4 bases from V and 4 bases from J, leaving 11 bases between. This CDR3 region has 13 residues. CDR1 and CDR2 (germline): LGHDT, YNNKEL (reference sequence). The CDR3 loop is CASSLGRDYEQYF. The CDR3 bases are TGTGCCAGCAGCCTTGGGAGAGATTACGAGCAGTACTTC.

The CDR3 DNA follows: TGTGCCAGCAGCTTAGATGGGCGGGGGGCTAGCGACTACAATGAGCAGTTCTTC. As protein: CASSLDGRGASDYNEQFF. The genes are TRBV11-2 and TRBJ2-1; 8 positions agree with TRBD2. The V gene end was trimmed by 0 bases and the J gene end by 3 bases; junction bases not matched to a gene: 10. This CDR3 has 18 amino acids. Germline V gives CDR1 SGHAT, CDR2 FQNNGV.

The chain joins TRBV10-2 to TRBJ2-7, with D perhaps matching TRBD2 (5 bases). Trimming removed 6 bases from V and 6 bases from J, with 12 bases in between. Per germline, CDR1 WSHSY and CDR2 SAAADI. This CDR3 has 12 amino acids. The CDR3 spells CASRDSSREQYF. Written as DNA, the CDR3 is TGCGCCAGCAGGGACTCCTCCCGCGAGCAGTACTTC.

This clone was seen a single time. The gene calls are TRBV28 and TRBJ2-1; 10 bases align to TRBD2. The V and J ends lost 8 bases and 15 bases, in that order; junction bases with no gene match: 16. The CDR3 sequence is 14 residues long. CDR1 and CDR2 from the germline V gene are MDHEN and SYDVKM. CDR3 bases: TGTGCCAGCGCCCCTGTGATAGCGGGAGGCCGGGGGTTCTTC. Protein product: CASAPVIAGGRGFF.

The chain uses TRBV7-2 and TRBJ2-1, with 7 bases that match TRBD2. The CDR3 has 15 amino acids. Germline trimming cut 0 bases from V and 2 bases from J; bases unmatched to any gene: 1. CDR1 SGHTA and CDR2 FQGNSA come from the germline V gene. CDR3 DNA: TGTGCCAGCAGCTTAGCCGGGACTACCTACAATGAGCAGTTCTTC. This gives the protein CASSLAGTTYNEQFF.

This clone appeared once. The V call is TRBV24-1, the J call TRBJ2-1; 10 bases are a match to TRBD2. After removal of 4 bases from V and 10 bases from J, the junction contained 6 bases not matched to a gene. The CDR3 loop spans 14 amino acids. Germline lookup yields CDR1 KGHDR and CDR2 SFDVKD. The CDR3 region has the DNA TGTGCCACCAGTGAGAGCGGGAGGGCCTTCGAGCAGTTCTTC. It yields the protein CATSESGRAFEQFF.

This chain joins TRBV7-9 and TRBJ2-1, with 9 bases lining up with TRBD2. The CDR3 is 19 residues long. The germline gives CDR1 SEHNR, CDR2 FQNEAQ (reference sequence). After removal of 7 bases from V and 4 bases from J, the junction contained 20 bases not matched to a gene. The CDR3: CASTEPAGGGRGGYNEQFF. The CDR3 bases are TGTGCCAGCACCGAACCGGCGGGAGGGGGCAGGGGAGGATACAATGAGCAGTTCTTC.

The chain has TRBV4-2 and TRBJ2-3; 11 bases are a match to TRBD2. The CDR3 length is 17 residues. After removal of 4 bases from V and 4 bases from J, the junction contained 10 bases not matched to a gene. Germline assignment: CDR1 LGHNA and CDR2 YNFKEQ. The CDR3 spells CASSPSSSGRIADTQYF. CDR3 bases: TGTGCCAGCAGCCCTTCCTCTAGCGGGAGGATCGCAGATACGCAGTATTTT.

The chain joins TRBV9 to TRBJ1-2; D is perhaps TRBD1 (5 bases). With 3 bases removed from V and 5 bases from J, the gap between germline ends came to 17 bases. This CDR3 spans 15 amino acids. Germline V gene sequence: CDR1 SGDLS, CDR2 YYNGEE. CDR3 in amino acids: CASSGQITGEYGYTF. Here the CDR3 DNA reads TGTGCCAGCAGCGGACAAATTACAGGCGAATATGGCTACACCTTC. Full variable domain (remainder filled in from reference TRBV9 and TRBJ1-2): DSGVTQTPKHLITATGQRVTLRCSPRSGDLSVYWYQQSLDQGLQFLIQYYNGEERAKGNILERFSAQQFPDLHSELNLSSLELGDSALYFCASSGQITGEYGYTFGSGTRLTVV.

This clone occurred a few times. The gene calls are TRBV9 and TRBJ2-1; TRBD2 matches 7 bases. Germline V gene sequence: CDR1 SGDLS, CDR2 YYNGEE. With V trimmed by 4 bases and J by 7 bases, 14 bases remained unmatched. This CDR3 comprises 16 residues. In DNA form, the CDR3 reads TGTGCCAGCAGCCCGTTCTTCGCGGGAGTTCGGAATGAGCAGTTCTTC. Translation: CASSPFFAGVRNEQFF.